This T cell receptor beta chain was sequenced during a study of T cells after posttransplantation cyclophosphamide. Study results and limitations: After PTCy, TRB diversity resembled that of CNI/methotrexate controls.

A word on this clone: Its antigen is unidentified.

Libraries were prepared by immunoSEQ multiplex PCR; TCRdb keeps only in-frame clonotypes and omits some of them. The sample has about 28,000 clones; just over 85% are singletons. CDR3 size: 14 residues. Germline V gene sequence: CDR1 LGHNA, CDR2 YNFKEQ. J was trimmed by 5 bases and V by 4 bases; bases with no gene match: 7. The specimen sequenced was PBMCs. The TCR comes from a middle-aged man. V is TRBV4-2 and J is TRBJ2-7, with TRBD1 matching over 8 bases. CDR3 amino acids: CASSLKQGEDEQYF. The CDR3 bases are TGTGCCAGCAGCCTTAAACAGGGGGAGGACGAGCAGTACTTC.